This is a list of T cell receptor beta chains from one sample in a study of Graves' ophthalmopathy and Graves' hyperthyroidism. TCRdb analysed the multiplex PCR reads with MiXCR anew, one entry per CDR3 protein. The top ten hold around 10% of the sample, which has roughly 1.1 million distinct CDR3 sequences, 35% to 40% seen once. The sample was peripheral blood or thyroid tissue (not recorded which). All receptors derive from an adult man with Graves' hyperthyroidism. Both conserved end residues are part of each CDR3. Fields, in order: CDR3 protein, CDR3 DNA, V gene, D gene, J gene, clone size. The D gene is left open where the match is weak. Clone size is not always given. Where it is, it says once, few, many or a class for expanded clones.

CDR3 protein: CSAKQGSGVEAFF
CDR3 DNA: TGCAGTGCTAAACAGGGGTCGGGAGTTGAAGCTTTCTTT
V gene: TRBV20-1
D gene: TRBD1
J gene: TRBJ1-1
clone size: -

CDR3 protein: CASSGASSGNTIYF
CDR3 DNA: TGTGCCAGCAGTGGAGCTAGCTCTGGAAACACCATATATTTT
V gene: TRBV2
D gene: -
J gene: TRBJ1-3
clone size: few

CDR3 protein: CSARENSVNQPQHF
CDR3 DNA: TGCAGTGCTAGAGAGAACAGTGTCAATCAGCCCCAGCATTTT
V gene: TRBV20-1
D gene: -
J gene: TRBJ1-5
clone size: -

CDR3 protein: CASSQVGATGVREQYF
CDR3 DNA: TGCGCCAGCAGCCAAGTAGGCGCGACAGGGGTACGCGAGCAGTACTTC
V gene: TRBV7-8
D gene: TRBD1
J gene: TRBJ2-7
clone size: few

CDR3 protein: CASSVGEVLGETQYF
CDR3 DNA: TGTGCCAGCAGTGTGGGGGAGGTCCTGGGGGAGACCCAGTACTTC
V gene: TRBV7-2
D gene: -
J gene: TRBJ2-5
clone size: many

CDR3 protein: CASSAGLGLEQYF
CDR3 DNA: TGCGCCAGCAGTGCTGGACTGGGCCTCGAGCAGTACTTC
V gene: TRBV4-1
D gene: -
J gene: TRBJ2-7
clone size: -

CDR3 protein: CAISYSRIDEKLFF
CDR3 DNA: TGTGCCATCAGTTACTCCCGCATCGATGAAAAACTGTTTTTT
V gene: TRBV10-3
D gene: -
J gene: TRBJ1-4
clone size: -

CDR3 protein: CASRIHREMNTEAFF
CDR3 DNA: TGTGCCAGCAGAATTCACAGGGAAATGAACACTGAAGCTTTCTTT
V gene: TRBV2
D gene: -
J gene: TRBJ1-1
clone size: -

CDR3 protein: CASSPNSREGGEQYF
CDR3 DNA: TGTGCCAGCAGCCCCAATTCCAGGGAAGGAGGCGAGCAGTACTTC
V gene: TRBV9
D gene: -
J gene: TRBJ2-7
clone size: -

CDR3 protein: CSVEGGQGAYEQYF
CDR3 DNA: TGCAGCGTTGAAGGGGGACAGGGGGCGTACGAGCAGTACTTC
V gene: TRBV29-1
D gene: TRBD1
J gene: TRBJ2-7
clone size: -

CDR3 protein: CASSLRGADDFEQYF
CDR3 DNA: TGTGCCAGCAGCTTACGGGGGGCCGACGACTTCGAGCAGTACTTC
V gene: TRBV7-6
D gene: -
J gene: TRBJ2-7
clone size: -

CDR3 protein: CASSRTDSLLNYGYTF
CDR3 DNA: TGTGCCAGCAGTCGAACGGACAGTCTTTTAAACTATGGCTACACCTTC
V gene: TRBV6-5
D gene: -
J gene: TRBJ1-2
clone size: -

CDR3 protein: CAWSRGGLNQPQHF
CDR3 DNA: TGTGCCTGGAGCCGAGGAGGGTTAAATCAGCCCCAGCATTTT
V gene: TRBV30
D gene: -
J gene: TRBJ1-5
clone size: few

CDR3 protein: CASSGTGGRNTEAFF
CDR3 DNA: TGTGCCAGCAGCGGGACAGGGGGTAGGAACACTGAAGCTTTCTTT
V gene: TRBV2
D gene: TRBD1
J gene: TRBJ1-1
clone size: many

CDR3 protein: CSAGTESWDASYEQYF
CDR3 DNA: TGCAGTGCGGGAACAGAGAGCTGGGACGCATCCTACGAGCAGTACTTC
V gene: TRBV20-1
D gene: -
J gene: TRBJ2-7
clone size: -

CDR3 protein: CASSQDSGYPGVETQYF
CDR3 DNA: TGTGCCAGCAGCCAAGATTCGGGGTACCCGGGCGTGGAGACCCAGTACTTC
V gene: TRBV14
D gene: -
J gene: TRBJ2-5
clone size: few

CDR3 protein: CASSLASGPYEQYF
CDR3 DNA: TGTGCCAGCAGCTTAGCGTCCGGTCCCTACGAGCAGTACTTC
V gene: TRBV5-1
D gene: -
J gene: TRBJ2-7
clone size: many

CDR3 protein: CATSRSYSGTGDVGDF
CDR3 DNA: TGTGCCACCAGCAGATCCTACTCCGGGACAGGGGACGTGGGGGACTTC
V gene: TRBV15
D gene: TRBD1
J gene: TRBJ2-7
clone size: few

CDR3 protein: CSARDVAGGSREQYF
CDR3 DNA: TGCAGTGCTAGAGATGTTGCGGGAGGCTCCAGGGAGCAGTACTTC
V gene: TRBV20-1
D gene: TRBD2
J gene: TRBJ2-7
clone size: many

CDR3 protein: CSVASDRAVGEQYF
CDR3 DNA: TGCAGCGTCGCCAGTGACAGGGCCGTGGGGGAGCAGTACTTC
V gene: TRBV29-1
D gene: TRBD1
J gene: TRBJ2-7
clone size: once

CDR3 protein: CASSPPVNTEAFF
CDR3 DNA: TGTGCCAGCAGCCCACCAGTGAACACTGAAGCTTTCTTT
V gene: TRBV9
D gene: -
J gene: TRBJ1-1
clone size: many

CDR3 protein: CASSFQTGLSTEAFF
CDR3 DNA: TGCGCCAGCAGCTTCCAGACAGGGCTCAGCACTGAAGCTTTCTTT
V gene: TRBV5-1
D gene: TRBD1
J gene: TRBJ1-1
clone size: -

CDR3 protein: CASSSRQGSNSPLHF
CDR3 DNA: TGTGCCAGCAGCTCGCGACAGGGGAGTAATTCACCCCTCCACTTT
V gene: TRBV7-9
D gene: TRBD1
J gene: TRBJ1-6
clone size: many

CDR3 protein: CASSYSTLGMVGYTF
CDR3 DNA: TGTGCCAGCAGTTACTCAACCTTGGGTATGGTTGGCTACACCTTC
V gene: TRBV6-5
D gene: -
J gene: TRBJ1-2
clone size: -

CDR3 protein: CASRDNRSNQPQHF
CDR3 DNA: TGTGCCAGTCGGGACAACCGTAGCAATCAGCCCCAGCATTTT
V gene: TRBV19
D gene: -
J gene: TRBJ1-5
clone size: many

CDR3 protein: CASSWNVGGTDTQYF
CDR3 DNA: TGTGCCAGCAGCTGGAACGTGGGTGGCACAGATACGCAGTATTTT
V gene: TRBV12-3/TRBV12-4
D gene: -
J gene: TRBJ2-3
clone size: few

CDR3 protein: CASSESGLANEKLFF
CDR3 DNA: TGTGCCAGCAGTGAAAGTGGTTTGGCTAATGAAAAACTGTTTTTT
V gene: TRBV6-1
D gene: -
J gene: TRBJ1-4
clone size: -

CDR3 protein: CASSGRQGDTQYF
CDR3 DNA: TGTGCCAGCAGTGGGAGACAGGGAGATACGCAGTATTTT
V gene: TRBV2
D gene: TRBD1
J gene: TRBJ2-3
clone size: -